A single sample is the source of the 15 T cell receptor beta chains below, sequenced in a study of blood T cell repertoires in COVID-19. Assay used: immunoSEQ multiplex PCR; TCRdb lists only in-frame clones, some missing. The data hold about 190,000 clones, with roughly 80% observed a single time. The specimen was peripheral blood. Receptor source: a man in his sixties with acute or convalescent COVID-19.

The gene calls are TRBV9 and TRBJ2-3; no clear D. Germline V CDR1 and CDR2: SGDLS, YYNGEE. The V end was cut by 0 bases, the J end by 4 bases, with 9 bases between. There are 14 residues in the CDR3. CDR3 sequence reads: CASSVDLVADTQYF. The CDR3 DNA reads TGTGCCAGCAGCGTAGACTTAGTGGCAGATACGCAGTATTTT.

This chain connects TRBV24-1 to TRBJ2-2, with TRBD2 matching 11 bases. Germline CDR1 KGHDR, CDR2 SFDVKD. V was clipped by 4 bases and J by 6 bases; unmatched bases: 12. This CDR3 comprises 18 residues. CDR3 residues: CATSDPPGTSGGAGELFF. As DNA, the CDR3 is TGTGCCACCAGTGACCCCCCGGGAACTAGCGGGGGTGCCGGGGAGCTGTTTTTT.

This clone was seen repeatedly, ten times or more. V usage is TRBV2 and J usage is TRBJ2-7, with D perhaps TRBD1 (5 bases). V was pared by 5 bases and J by 3 bases, with 8 bases between. Looked up from germline, CDR1 is SNHLY and CDR2 is FYNNEI. The CDR3 is 12 amino acids. CDR3 protein: CASSRGLYEQYF. DNA of the CDR3: TGTGCCAGCAGTAGGGGCCTCTACGAGCAGTACTTC.

The rearrangement uses TRBV9 and TRBJ2-1; D may be TRBD2 (6 bases). Looked up from germline, CDR1 is SGDLS and CDR2 is YYNGEE. This CDR3 spans 18 amino acids. The ends were cut back, 4 bases at V and 2 bases at J, with 22 bases in the middle. Here the CDR3 DNA reads TGTGCCAGCAGCCCCCGACCGACTAGTATGATTCCCTACAATGAGCAGTTCTTC. Amino acids: CASSPRPTSMIPYNEQFF.

The J gene is TRBJ1-4, the V gene TRBV18; 7 bases agree with TRBD1. The CDR3 loop spans 15 amino acids. CDR1 and CDR2 (germline): KGHSH, LQKENI. With V trimmed by 3 bases and J by 4 bases, 5 bases remained unmatched. The CDR3 bases are TGTGCCAGCTCACCCGGACAGGACCTTAATGAAAAACTGTTTTTT. Protein: CASSPGQDLNEKLFF.

CDR3 nucleotides: TGTGCCAGCAGCCAACACGGGGGGACCGGGGAGCTGTTTTTT. It translates to CASSQHGGTGELFF. This chain uses TRBV14 with TRBJ2-2; 7 bases are a match to TRBD2. The V and J ends lost 2 bases and 5 bases, in that order; junction bases with no gene match: 2. The CDR3 has 14 amino acids. Looked up from germline, CDR1 is SGHDN and CDR2 is FVKESK.

The V call is TRBV18, the J call TRBJ1-3, with TRBD1 identical over 9 bases. CDR3 size: 15 residues. V shed 3 bases and J 0 bases; nucleotides not matched to a gene: 0. Germline V gene sequence: CDR1 KGHSH, CDR2 LQKENI. This chain's CDR3 is CASSPGQGSGNTIYF. CDR3 nucleotide sequence: TGTGCCAGCTCACCGGGACAGGGCTCTGGAAACACCATATATTTT.

The chain recombines TRBV27 with TRBJ2-1; 13 positions match TRBD2. V trimming: 6 bases; J trimming: 2 bases; junction bases outside the gene matches: 1. The CDR3 has 15 amino acids. Germline-derived CDR1 and CDR2 are MNHEY and SMNVEV (reference sequence). Here the CDR3 reads CASRGTSGTYNEQFF. CDR3 nucleotide sequence: TGTGCCAGCAGAGGGACTAGCGGGACCTACAATGAGCAGTTCTTC.

This chain connects TRBV7-2 to TRBJ1-5; 12 bases map to TRBD1. The V gene's germline CDR1 is SGHTA and CDR2 FQGNSA. V gave up 1 base and J gave up 7 bases; unmatched junction bases: 2. The CDR3 loop spans 15 amino acids. CDR3 in amino acids: CASSLVGTGGQPQHF. As DNA, the CDR3 is TGTGCCAGCAGCTTAGTTGGGACAGGGGGCCAGCCCCAGCATTTT.

V is TRBV19 and J is TRBJ2-4; 7 bases match TRBD2. Trimming took 4 bases from V and 0 from J; bases not matched to a gene: 12. This CDR3 region has 18 residues. The V gene's germline CDR1 is LNHDA and CDR2 SQIVND (reference sequence). The CDR3 region has the DNA TGTGCCAGTAGTAAGGGAGCGGGGACCTTATTAGCCAAAAACATTCAGTACTTC. It specifies CASSKGAGTLLAKNIQYF.

The V and J genes are TRBV19 and TRBJ2-2, with 7 bases that match TRBD1. V gave up 3 bases and J gave up 3 bases; unmatched junction bases: 7. The germline V gene has CDR1 LNHDA and CDR2 SQIVND (reference sequence). The CDR3 is 16 residues long. The CDR3: CASSIAATGDTGELFF. The CDR3 DNA follows: TGTGCCAGTAGTATCGCAGCAACAGGGGACACCGGGGAGCTGTTTTTT.

V is TRBV20-1 and J is TRBJ1-4; 11 nucleotides line up with TRBD1. V shed 3 bases, J shed 8 bases, and the junction held 8 bases outside the gene matches. CDR3 length equals 15 residues. CDR1 is DFQATT and CDR2 is SNEGSKA in the germline V gene (reference sequence). In DNA, the CDR3 is TGCAGTGCTAGTAGCCGGGACAGGGGGAGCGAAAAACTGTTTTTT. Protein: CSASSRDRGSEKLFF.

The V gene is TRBV29-1, the J gene TRBJ2-7, with TRBD2 identical over 8 bases. The junction had 9 bases not matched to a gene; V was cut back by 4 bases and J by 7 bases. The CDR3 extends over 13 amino acids. Germline lookup yields CDR1 SQVTM and CDR2 ANQGSEA. CDR3 residues: CSVGSSGTWEQYF. CDR3 coding DNA: TGCAGCGTTGGAAGTAGCGGGACGTGGGAGCAGTACTTC.

Remarks on this clone: Other DNA sequences in this specimen translate into the identical CDR3. The rearrangement uses TRBV20-1 and TRBJ1-1; D unresolved. CDR1 DFQATT and CDR2 SNEGSKA come from the germline V gene (reference sequence). The length of the CDR3 is 10 residues. Trimming left V 6 bases short and J 10 bases short, with 12 bases between. In nucleotides, the CDR3 is TGCAGTGCGGGTACAGTTGTAGCTTTCTTT. This codes for CSAGTVVAFF.

The DNA of the CDR3 is TGTGCCAGCAGAGACCTAGCAGTTAGCACAGATACGCAGTATTTT. Encoded protein: CASRDLAVSTDTQYF. The chain combines TRBV4-2 with TRBJ2-3; D perhaps matches TRBD2 (5 bases). The CDR3 runs to 15 residues. The germline V gene encodes CDR1 LGHNA and CDR2 YNFKEQ. The V end lost 6 bases, the J end lost 0 bases, and 13 bases lay between the germline ends.